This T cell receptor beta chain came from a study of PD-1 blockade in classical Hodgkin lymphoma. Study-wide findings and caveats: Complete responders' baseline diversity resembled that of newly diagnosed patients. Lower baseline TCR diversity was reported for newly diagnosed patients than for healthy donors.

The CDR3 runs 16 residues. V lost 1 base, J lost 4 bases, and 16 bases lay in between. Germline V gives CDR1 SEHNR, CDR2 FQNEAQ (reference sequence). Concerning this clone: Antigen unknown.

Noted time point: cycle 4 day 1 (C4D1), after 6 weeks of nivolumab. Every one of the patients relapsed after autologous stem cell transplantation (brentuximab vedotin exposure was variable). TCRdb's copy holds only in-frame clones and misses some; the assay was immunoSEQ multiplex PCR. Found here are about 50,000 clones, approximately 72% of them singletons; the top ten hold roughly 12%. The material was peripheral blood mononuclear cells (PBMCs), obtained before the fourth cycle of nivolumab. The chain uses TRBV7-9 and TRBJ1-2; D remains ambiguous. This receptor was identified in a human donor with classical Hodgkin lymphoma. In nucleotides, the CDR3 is TGTGCCAGCAGCTTAGAAGTCATAGGCAGAAGCTATGGCTACACCTTC. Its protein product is CASSLEVIGRSYGYTF.